This T cell receptor (beta chain) was captured by sequencing in a study of blood T cell repertoires in COVID-19. Study summary: Acute and convalescent COVID-19 specimens originated in the United States, Italy and Spain. The cDNA or gDNA used as material had been derived from T cells, B-cell-depleted T cells, or PBMCs.

Looked up from germline, CDR1 is LGHDT and CDR2 is YNNKEL (reference sequence). V lost 0 bases and J lost 3; bases outside the gene matches: 4. This CDR3 has 15 residues. Source study methods: Amplification of reference gene primers was used by the study to estimate nucleated cell counts. Data came from immunoSEQ multiplex PCR; TCRdb stores just in-frame clones and leaves some out. V and J calls and clone size are as listed in that table; D and trimming were resolved from the DNA. Of some 110,000 clones in the sample, over 80% were seen once. In this sample, this clone turned up once. The sample was peripheral blood. This receptor was identified in an older woman with acute or convalescent COVID-19. The chain has TRBV3-1 (or the pseudogene TRBV3-2) and TRBJ1-1, with TRBD1 matching over 7 bases. The CDR3 region has the DNA TGTGCCAGCAGCCAAGATAAAGGGGGCCACACTGAAGCTTTCTTT. Translated: CASSQDKGGHTEAFF.